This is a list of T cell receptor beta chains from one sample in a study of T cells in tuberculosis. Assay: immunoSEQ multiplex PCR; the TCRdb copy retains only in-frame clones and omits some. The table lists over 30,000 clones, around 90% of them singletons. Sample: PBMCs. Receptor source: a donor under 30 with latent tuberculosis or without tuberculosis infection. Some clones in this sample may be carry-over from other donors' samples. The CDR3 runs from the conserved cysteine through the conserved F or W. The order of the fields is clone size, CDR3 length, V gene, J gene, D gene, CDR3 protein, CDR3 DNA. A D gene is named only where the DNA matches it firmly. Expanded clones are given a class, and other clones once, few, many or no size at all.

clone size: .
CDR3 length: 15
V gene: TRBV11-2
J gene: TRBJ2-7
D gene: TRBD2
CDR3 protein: CASRWLGGSKYEQYF
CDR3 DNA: TGTGCCAGCAGATGGCTGGGCGGGAGTAAATACGAGCAGTACTTC

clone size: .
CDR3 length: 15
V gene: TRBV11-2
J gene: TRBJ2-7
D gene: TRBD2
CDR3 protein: CASSLSGGPSYEQYF
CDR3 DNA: TGTGCCAGCAGCCTTAGCGGGGGACCCTCCTACGAGCAGTACTTC

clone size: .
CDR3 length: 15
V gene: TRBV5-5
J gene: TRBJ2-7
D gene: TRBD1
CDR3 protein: CASSFGQGVSYEQYF
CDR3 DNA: TGTGCCAGCAGCTTTGGACAGGGGGTCTCCTACGAGCAGTACTTC

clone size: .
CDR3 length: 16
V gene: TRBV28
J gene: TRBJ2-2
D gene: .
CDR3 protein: CASSLSTWAHTGELFF
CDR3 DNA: TGTGCCAGCAGTTTATCAACCTGGGCCCACACCGGGGAGCTGTTTTTT

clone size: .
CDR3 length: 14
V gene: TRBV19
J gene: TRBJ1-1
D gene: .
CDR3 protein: CASSITGMNTEAFF
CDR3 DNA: TGTGCCAGTAGTATCACAGGGATGAACACTGAAGCTTTCTTT

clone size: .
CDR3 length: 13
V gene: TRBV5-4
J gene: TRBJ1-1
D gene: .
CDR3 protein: CASSLPGGEKAFF
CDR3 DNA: TGTGCCAGCAGCTTGCCTGGGGGGGAAAAAGCTTTCTTT

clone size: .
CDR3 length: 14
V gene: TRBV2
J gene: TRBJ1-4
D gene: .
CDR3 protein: CASSPSGPNEKLFF
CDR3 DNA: TGTGCCAGCAGTCCCAGCGGACCGAATGAAAAACTGTTTTTT

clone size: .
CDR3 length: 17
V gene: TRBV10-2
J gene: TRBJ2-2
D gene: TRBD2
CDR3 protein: CASTGLAGGPDTGELFF
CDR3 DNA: TGCGCCAGCACGGGGCTAGCGGGGGGGCCCGACACCGGGGAGCTGTTTTTT

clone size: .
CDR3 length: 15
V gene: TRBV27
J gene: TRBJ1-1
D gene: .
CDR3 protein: CASSLRFSGNTEAFF
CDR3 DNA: TGTGCCAGCAGTTTAAGGTTCTCGGGGAACACTGAAGCTTTCTTT

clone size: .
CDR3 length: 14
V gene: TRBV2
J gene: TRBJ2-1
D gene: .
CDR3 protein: CASLQGSLNNEQFF
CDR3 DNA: TGTGCCAGTCTCCAGGGGTCGTTAAACAATGAGCAGTTCTTC

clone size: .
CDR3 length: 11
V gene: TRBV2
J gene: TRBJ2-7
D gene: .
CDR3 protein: CASLKSYEQYF
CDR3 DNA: TGTGCCAGCTTAAAATCCTACGAGCAGTACTTC

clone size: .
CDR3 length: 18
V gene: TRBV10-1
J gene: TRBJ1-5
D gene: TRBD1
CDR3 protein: CATPGAGGETGDNQPQHF
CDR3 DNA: TGCGCCACCCCTGGGGCCGGTGGAGAAACAGGGGATAATCAGCCCCAGCATTTT

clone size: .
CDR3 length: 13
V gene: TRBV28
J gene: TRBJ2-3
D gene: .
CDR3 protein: CASLPGGTDTQYF
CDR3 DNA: TGTGCCAGCCTGCCAGGGGGGACAGATACGCAGTATTTT

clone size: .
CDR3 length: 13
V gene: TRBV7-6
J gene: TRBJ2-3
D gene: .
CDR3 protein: CASSYSSTDTQYF
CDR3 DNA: TGTGCCAGCAGCTATTCTAGCACAGATACGCAGTATTTT

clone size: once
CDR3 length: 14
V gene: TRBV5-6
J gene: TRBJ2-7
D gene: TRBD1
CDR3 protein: CASSGTGARYEQYF
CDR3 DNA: TGTGCCAGCAGCGGGACAGGGGCCCGCTACGAGCAGTACTTC

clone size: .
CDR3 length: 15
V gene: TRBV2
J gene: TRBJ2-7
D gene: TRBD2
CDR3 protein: CASSEVSGVSYEQYF
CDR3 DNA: TGTGCCAGCAGTGAAGTTAGCGGGGTTTCCTACGAGCAGTACTTC

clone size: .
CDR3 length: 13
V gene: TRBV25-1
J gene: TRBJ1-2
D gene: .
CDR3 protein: CASSESGNYGYTF
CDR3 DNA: TGTGCCAGCAGTGAATCGGGGAACTATGGCTACACCTTC